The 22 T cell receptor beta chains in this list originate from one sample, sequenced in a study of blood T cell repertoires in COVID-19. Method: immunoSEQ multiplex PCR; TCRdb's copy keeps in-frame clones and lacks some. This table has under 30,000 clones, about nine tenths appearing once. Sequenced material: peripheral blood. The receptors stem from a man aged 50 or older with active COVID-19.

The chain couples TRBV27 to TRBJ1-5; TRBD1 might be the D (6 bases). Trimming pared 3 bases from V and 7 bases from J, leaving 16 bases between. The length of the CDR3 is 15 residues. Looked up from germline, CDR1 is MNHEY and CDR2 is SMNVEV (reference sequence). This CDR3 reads CASSFKGVSGQPQHF. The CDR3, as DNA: TGTGCCAGCAGTTTTAAGGGGGTTTCGGGACAGCCCCAGCATTTT.

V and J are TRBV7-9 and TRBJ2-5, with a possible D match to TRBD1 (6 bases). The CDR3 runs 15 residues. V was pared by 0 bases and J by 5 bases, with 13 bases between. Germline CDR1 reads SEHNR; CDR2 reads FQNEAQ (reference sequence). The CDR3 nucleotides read TGTGCCAGCAGCTTAGCGGTGGGGCAGGGGGAGACCCAGTACTTC. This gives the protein CASSLAVGQGETQYF.

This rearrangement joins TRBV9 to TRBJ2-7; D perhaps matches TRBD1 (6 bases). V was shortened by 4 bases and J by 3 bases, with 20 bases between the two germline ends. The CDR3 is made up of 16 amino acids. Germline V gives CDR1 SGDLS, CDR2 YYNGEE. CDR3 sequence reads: CASSTNSGQQLYEQYF. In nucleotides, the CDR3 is TGTGCCAGCAGCACCAACTCGGGACAACAACTCTACGAGCAGTACTTC.

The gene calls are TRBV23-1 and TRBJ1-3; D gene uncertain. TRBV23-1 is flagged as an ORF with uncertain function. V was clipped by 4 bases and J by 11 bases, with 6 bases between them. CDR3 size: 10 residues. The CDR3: CASSRTPIYF. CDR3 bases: TGCGCCAGCAGTCGGACTCCCATATATTTT.

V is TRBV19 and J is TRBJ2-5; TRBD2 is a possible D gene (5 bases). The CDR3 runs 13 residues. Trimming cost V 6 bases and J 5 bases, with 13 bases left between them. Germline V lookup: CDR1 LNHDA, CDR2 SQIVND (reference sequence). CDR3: CASSITSLETQYF. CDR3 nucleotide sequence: TGTGCCAGTAGCATAACTAGTCTGGAGACCCAGTACTTC.

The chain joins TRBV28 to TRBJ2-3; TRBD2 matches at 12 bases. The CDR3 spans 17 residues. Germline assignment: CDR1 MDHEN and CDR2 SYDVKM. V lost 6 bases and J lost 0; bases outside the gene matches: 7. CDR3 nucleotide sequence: TGTGCCAGCAGCTCCTGGACTAGCGGGGTCAGCACAGATACGCAGTATTTT. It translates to CASSSWTSGVSTDTQYF.

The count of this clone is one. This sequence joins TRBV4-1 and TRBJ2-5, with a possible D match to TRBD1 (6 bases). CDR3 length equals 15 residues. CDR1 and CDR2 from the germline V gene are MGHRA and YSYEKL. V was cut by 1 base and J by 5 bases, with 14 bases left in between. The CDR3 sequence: CASSQVGLQGETQYF. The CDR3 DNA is TGCGCCAGCAGCCAAGTAGGGCTTCAGGGGGAGACCCAGTACTTC.

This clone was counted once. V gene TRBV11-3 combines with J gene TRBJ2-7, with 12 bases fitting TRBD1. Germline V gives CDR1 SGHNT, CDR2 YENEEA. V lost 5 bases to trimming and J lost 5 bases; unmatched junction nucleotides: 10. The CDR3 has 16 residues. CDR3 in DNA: TGTGCCAGCAGCCCAGGGACAGGGGGCGCAATTAACGAGCAGTACGTC. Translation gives CASSPGTGGAINEQYV.

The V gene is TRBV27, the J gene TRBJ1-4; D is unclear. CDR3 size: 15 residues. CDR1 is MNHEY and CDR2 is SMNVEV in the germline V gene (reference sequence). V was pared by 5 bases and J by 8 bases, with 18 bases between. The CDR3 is CASSLLDGVGEKLFF. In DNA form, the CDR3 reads TGTGCCAGCAGTCTCCTGGACGGGGTTGGGGAAAAACTGTTTTTT.

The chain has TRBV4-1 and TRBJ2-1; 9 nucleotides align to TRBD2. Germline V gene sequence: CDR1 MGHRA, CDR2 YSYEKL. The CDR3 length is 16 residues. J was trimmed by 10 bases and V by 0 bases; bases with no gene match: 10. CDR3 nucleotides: TGCGCCAGCAGCCAAGATATTGGCGGGGGGGCAGGAGAGCAGTTCTTC. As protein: CASSQDIGGGAGEQFF.

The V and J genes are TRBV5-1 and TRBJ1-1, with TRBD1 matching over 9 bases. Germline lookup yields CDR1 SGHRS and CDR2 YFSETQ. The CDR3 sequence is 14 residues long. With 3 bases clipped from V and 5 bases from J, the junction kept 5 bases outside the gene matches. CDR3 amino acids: CASSSDRGWTEAFF. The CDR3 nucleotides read TGCGCCAGCAGCTCCGACAGGGGGTGGACTGAAGCTTTCTTT.

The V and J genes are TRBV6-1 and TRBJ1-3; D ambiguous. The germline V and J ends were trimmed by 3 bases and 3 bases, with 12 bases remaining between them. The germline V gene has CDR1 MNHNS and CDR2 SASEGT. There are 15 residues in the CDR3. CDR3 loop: CASSDPRGRGNTIYF. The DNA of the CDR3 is TGTGCCAGCAGTGATCCGCGGGGTCGTGGAAACACCATATATTTT.

The CDR3 DNA reads TGTGCCAGCAGTTACTCGAACGGGGGGAGCAATCAGCCCCAGCATTTT. Amino acid sequence: CASSYSNGGSNQPQHF. This chain links TRBV6-6 with TRBJ1-5; D possibly corresponds to TRBD1 (5 bases). Germline values: CDR1 MNHNY, CDR2 SVGAGI (reference sequence). This CDR3 spans 16 amino acids. Trimming took 0 bases from V and 1 from J, leaving 10 bases between them.

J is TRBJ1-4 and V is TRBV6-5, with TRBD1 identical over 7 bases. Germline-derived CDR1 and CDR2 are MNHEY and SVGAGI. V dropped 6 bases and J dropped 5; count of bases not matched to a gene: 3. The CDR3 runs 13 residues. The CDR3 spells CASRPGQNEKLFF. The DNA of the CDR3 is TGTGCCAGCAGACCGGGACAGAATGAAAAACTGTTTTTT.

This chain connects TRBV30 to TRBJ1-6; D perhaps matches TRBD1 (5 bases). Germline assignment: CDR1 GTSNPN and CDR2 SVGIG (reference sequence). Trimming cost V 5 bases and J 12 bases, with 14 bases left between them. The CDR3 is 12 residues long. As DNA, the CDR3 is TGTGCCTGGGCCCGGACGGGGGGACCCCTCCACTTT. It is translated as CAWARTGGPLHF.

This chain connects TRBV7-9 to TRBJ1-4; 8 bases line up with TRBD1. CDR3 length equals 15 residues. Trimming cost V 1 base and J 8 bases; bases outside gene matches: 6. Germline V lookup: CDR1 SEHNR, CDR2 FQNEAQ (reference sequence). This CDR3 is CASSLGTGSGEKLFF. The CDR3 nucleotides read TGTGCCAGCAGCTTAGGGACAGGGTCAGGGGAAAAACTGTTTTTT.

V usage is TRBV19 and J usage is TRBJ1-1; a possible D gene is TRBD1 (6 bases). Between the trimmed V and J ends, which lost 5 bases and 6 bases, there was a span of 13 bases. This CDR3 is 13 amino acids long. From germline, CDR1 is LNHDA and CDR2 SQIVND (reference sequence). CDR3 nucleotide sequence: TGTGCCAGTAGTCCCGCAGGGGTCCCTGAAGCTTTCTTT. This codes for CASSPAGVPEAFF.

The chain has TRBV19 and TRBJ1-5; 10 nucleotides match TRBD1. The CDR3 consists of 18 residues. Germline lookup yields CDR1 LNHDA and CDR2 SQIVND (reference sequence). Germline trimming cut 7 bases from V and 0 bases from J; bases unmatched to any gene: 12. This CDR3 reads CASNREGTGVRSNQPQHF. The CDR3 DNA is TGTGCCAGTAATCGCGAGGGGACAGGGGTACGTAGCAATCAGCCCCAGCATTTT.

The CDR3 DNA sequence: TGTGCCAGCACCCCCCCGCGGGGCACAGGAACTGAAGCTTTCTTT. As protein: CASTPPRGTGTEAFF. V usage is TRBV6-5 and J usage is TRBJ1-1; D perhaps matches TRBD1 (5 bases). The CDR3 has 15 residues. V lost 7 bases, J lost 5 bases, and 20 bases lay in between. Germline V gene sequence: CDR1 MNHEY, CDR2 SVGAGI.

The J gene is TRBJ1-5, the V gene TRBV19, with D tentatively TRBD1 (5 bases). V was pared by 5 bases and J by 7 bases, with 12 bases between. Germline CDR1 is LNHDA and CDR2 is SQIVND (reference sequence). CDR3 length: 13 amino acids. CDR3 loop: CASSEQGGQPQHF. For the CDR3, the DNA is TGTGCCAGTAGTGAGCAGGGCGGCCAGCCCCAGCATTTT.

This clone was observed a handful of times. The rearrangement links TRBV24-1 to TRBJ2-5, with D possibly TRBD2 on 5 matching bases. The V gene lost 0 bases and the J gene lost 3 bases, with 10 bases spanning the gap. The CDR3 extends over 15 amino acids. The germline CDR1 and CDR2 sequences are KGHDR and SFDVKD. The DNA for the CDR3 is TGTGCCACCAGTGATTTGCATCGGGGTGAAGAGACCCAGTACTTC. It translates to CATSDLHRGEETQYF.

The CDR3 protein is CAISEGAPDTQYF. CDR3 bases: TGTGCCATCAGTGAGGGAGCGCCAGATACGCAGTATTTT. The chain has TRBV10-3 and TRBJ2-3; D is uncertain. The CDR3 length is 13 residues. Trimming took off 2 bases at V and 4 bases at J, with 7 bases between the two ends. Germline CDR1 and CDR2: ENHRY and SYGVKD.